This entry lists 32 T cell receptor beta chains sequenced from one sample in a study of T cell repertoires in cytomegalovirus infection. Each CDR3 protein is one row after TCRdb ran MiXCR on the reads. The sample contains more than 150,000 distinct CDR3 sequences, roughly a fifth of which appear only once. What was sequenced was PBMCs. The receptors originated from a human donor in good health (CMV status not recorded). Some clones in this sample may be carry-over from other donors' samples.

V and J are TRBV27 and TRBJ2-7, with D possibly being TRBD2 (6 bases). Looked up from germline, CDR1 is MNHEY and CDR2 is SMNVEV (reference sequence). Trimming stripped 4 bases from V and 5 bases from J, with 18 bases between. The CDR3 length is 15 residues. CDR3 protein: CASSWGTSLWDEQYF. In DNA form, the CDR3 reads TGTGCCAGCAGTTGGGGGACTTCCCTTTGGGACGAGCAGTACTTC.

V is TRBV20-1 and J is TRBJ1-1; 10 bases agree with TRBD1. The germline CDR1 and CDR2 sequences are DFQATT and SNEGSKA (reference sequence). This CDR3 has 15 amino acids. The V and J ends lost 0 bases and 4 bases, in that order; junction bases with no gene match: 5. This chain's CDR3 is CSARDSRTGGTEAFF. For the CDR3, the DNA is TGCAGTGCTAGAGATAGTCGGACAGGGGGCACTGAAGCTTTCTTT.

This clonotype was counted at least ten times. The chain employs TRBV7-2 and TRBJ2-1, with 8 bases lining up with TRBD1. CDR1 is SGHTA and CDR2 is FQGNSA in the germline V gene. The CDR3 is made up of 14 amino acids. V shed 4 bases, J shed 5 bases, and the junction held 4 bases outside the gene matches. CDR3 amino acids: CASSSRGPNNEQFF. Written as DNA, the CDR3 is TGTGCCAGCAGCTCCAGGGGGCCAAACAATGAGCAGTTCTTC. Filled out from reference TRBV7-2 and TRBJ2-1, the complete variable domain reads GAGVSQSPSNKVTEKGKDVELRCDPISGHTALYWYRQSLGQGLEFLIYFQGNSAPDKSGLPSDRFSAERTGGSVSTLTIQRTQQEDSAVYLCASSSRGPNNEQFFGPGTRLTVL.

This clonotype has a handful of counts. The CDR3 region has the DNA TGTGCCAGCAGCTTAGCTCAGTGGGGTTACGAGCAGTACTTC. Translated, it gives CASSLAQWGYEQYF. This chain uses TRBV7-2 with TRBJ2-7; D is unclear. Germline V gene data show CDR1 as SGHTA and CDR2 as FQGNSA. V lost 0 bases, J lost 4 bases, and 10 bases lay in between. The CDR3 sequence is 14 residues long. Filled out from reference TRBV7-2 and TRBJ2-7, the complete variable domain reads GAGVSQSPSNKVTEKGKDVELRCDPISGHTALYWYRQSLGQGLEFLIYFQGNSAPDKSGLPSDRFSAERTGGSVSTLTIQRTQQEDSAVYLCASSLAQWGYEQYFGPGTRLTVT.

This rearrangement joins TRBV20-1 to TRBJ1-5; D is perhaps TRBD1 (5 bases). V lost 5 bases to trimming and J lost 1 base, with 6 bases between them. Per the germline V gene, CDR1 is DFQATT and CDR2 is SNEGSKA (reference sequence). This CDR3 is built from 12 residues. In DNA form, the CDR3 reads TGCAGTGCTCGGGGGAGCAATCAGCCCCAGCATTTT. Translation gives CSARGSNQPQHF.

This clonotype was seen only a few times. The chain uses TRBV6-5 and TRBJ2-2, with D unresolved. The CDR3 totals 13 residues. CDR1 is MNHEY and CDR2 is SVGAGI in the germline V gene. V lost 7 bases to trimming and J lost 4 bases, with 10 bases between them. This CDR3 is CASKNGGTGELFF. For the CDR3, the DNA is TGTGCCAGCAAAAATGGCGGCACCGGGGAGCTGTTTTTT.

This clonotype has ten or more counts. J is TRBJ2-2 and V is TRBV7-6; 13 bases line up with TRBD2. V lost 8 bases to trimming and J lost 4 bases; unmatched junction nucleotides: 7. The CDR3 is 16 amino acids. Germline CDR1 SGHVS, CDR2 FNYEAQ. This CDR3 is CASFGTSGDPTGELFF. The CDR3 nucleotides read TGTGCCAGCTTTGGGACTAGCGGGGACCCCACCGGGGAGCTGTTTTTT.

This clonotype was counted between two and nine times. The chain joins TRBV7-9 to TRBJ2-7, with D maybe TRBD1 (5 bases). CDR3 size: 15 residues. From germline, CDR1 is SEHNR and CDR2 FQNEAQ (reference sequence). The germline V and J ends were trimmed by 1 base and 2 bases, with 12 bases remaining between them. The DNA for the CDR3 is TGTGCCAGCAGCTTAGAGGGCACAGGCGCCTACGAGCAGTACTTC. This gives the protein CASSLEGTGAYEQYF. The whole variable domain, filled in from reference TRBV7-9 and TRBJ2-7, reads DTGVSQNPRHKITKRGQNVTFRCDPISEHNRLYWYRQTLGQGPEFLTYFQNEAQLEKSRLLSDRFSAERPKGSFSTLEIQRTEQGDSAMYLCASSLEGTGAYEQYFGPGTRLTVT.

This clonotype was seen at least ten times. V gene TRBV7-2 combines with J gene TRBJ2-7; TRBD1 aligns across 7 bases. The germline V gene has CDR1 SGHTA and CDR2 FQGNSA. The CDR3 is 15 residues long. The junction had 8 bases not matched to a gene; V was cut back by 3 bases and J by 3 bases. CDR3 sequence reads: CASSFMTGSYYEQYF. DNA of the CDR3: TGTGCCAGCAGCTTTATGACAGGGAGTTACTACGAGCAGTACTTC.

V and J are TRBV29-1 and TRBJ1-2; D remains ambiguous. Germline-derived CDR1 and CDR2 are SQVTM and ANQGSEA. This CDR3 spans 11 amino acids. V lost 5 bases and J lost 6, with 10 bases in between. The CDR3: CSVNKGDGYTF. The CDR3, as DNA: TGCAGCGTTAATAAAGGCGATGGCTACACCTTC.

The chain recombines TRBV12-3 or TRBV12-4 with TRBJ2-5, with D possibly TRBD2 on 7 matching bases. CDR3 length: 14 residues. Trimming took off 7 bases at V and 5 bases at J, with 17 bases between the two ends. Here the CDR3 reads CASTWGGARETQYF. The CDR3 DNA sequence: TGTGCCAGCACATGGGGGGGGGCCCGGGAGACCCAGTACTTC.

This clonotype was detected ten times or more. This chain joins TRBV19 and TRBJ2-6, with D possibly called TRBD1 or TRBD2 (5 bases each). V was clipped by 5 bases and J by 2 bases, with 13 bases between them. Germline V gives CDR1 LNHDA, CDR2 SQIVND (reference sequence). The CDR3 has 16 residues. CDR3 residues: CASSPGTLAGANVLTF. The CDR3 region has the DNA TGTGCCAGTAGTCCGGGGACCCTCGCTGGGGCCAACGTCCTGACTTTC. Full variable domain (remainder filled in from reference TRBV19 and TRBJ2-6): DGGITQSPKYLFRKEGQNVTLSCEQNLNHDAMYWYRQDPGQGLRLIYYSQIVNDFQKGDIAEGYSVSREKKESFPLTVTSAQKNPTAFYLCASSPGTLAGANVLTFGAGSRLTVL.

V is TRBV7-9 and J is TRBJ2-1, with TRBD2 as a possible D gene (5 bases). In germline, CDR1 is SEHNR, CDR2 FQNEAQ (reference sequence). V was trimmed by 6 bases and J by 5 bases, leaving 8 bases between them. This CDR3 spans 12 amino acids. The CDR3 protein is CASRRAHNEQFF. The CDR3 nucleotides are TGTGCCAGCAGGCGGGCCCACAATGAGCAGTTCTTC.

This clonotype showed up just a few times. The genes are TRBV25-1 and TRBJ1-1, with 8 bases aligning to TRBD1. Germline CDR1 reads MGHDK; CDR2 reads SYGVNS. Unmatched junction bases numbered 8, after V lost 5 bases and J lost 3 bases. The CDR3 contains 15 residues. The DNA of the CDR3 is TGTGCCAGCAGTCTAGGACAGGGATTGGACACTGAAGCTTTCTTT. This gives the protein CASSLGQGLDTEAFF.

This clonotype was observed at least ten times. The rearrangement joins TRBV15 to TRBJ2-2; D unresolved. Trimming left V 0 bases short and J 3 bases short, with 2 bases between. Per germline, CDR1 LNHNV and CDR2 YYDKDF (reference sequence). The CDR3 sequence is 13 residues long. The CDR3 DNA reads TGTGCCACCAGCAGAGATCACACCGGGGAGCTGTTTTTT. Amino acid sequence: CATSRDHTGELFF.

This clonotype was detected ten times or more. V and J are TRBV7-2 and TRBJ1-2; 12 bases map to TRBD1. CDR1 is SGHTA and CDR2 is FQGNSA in the germline V gene. Trimming cost V 5 bases and J 4 bases; bases outside gene matches: 5. This CDR3 region has 15 residues. CDR3 in amino acids: CASSRTGQGAYGYTF. CDR3 in DNA: TGTGCCAGCAGCCGCACGGGACAGGGGGCCTATGGCTACACCTTC.

At least ten counts were recorded for this clonotype. The chain is built from TRBV28 and TRBJ1-5; perhaps TRBD1 as D (6 bases). The CDR3 consists of 13 residues. With 8 bases removed from V and 0 bases from J, the gap between germline ends came to 8 bases. The germline V gene encodes CDR1 MDHEN and CDR2 SYDVKM. CDR3 sequence reads: CASAGDSNQPQHF. The CDR3 DNA reads TGTGCCAGCGCAGGGGATAGCAATCAGCCCCAGCATTTT. The full variable domain, completed using reference TRBV28 and TRBJ1-5, is DVKVTQSSRYLVKRTGEKVFLECVQDMDHENMFWYRQDPGLGLRLIYFSYDVKMKEKGDIPEGYSVSREKKERFSLILESASTNQTSMYLCASAGDSNQPQHFGDGTRLSIL.

This clonotype has at least ten counts. V gene TRBV7-2 combines with J gene TRBJ1-1; TRBD1 is a possible D gene (5 bases). Trimming removed 5 bases at V and 4 bases at J, with 14 bases between. Per germline, CDR1 SGHTA and CDR2 FQGNSA. This CDR3 is 14 amino acids long. The DNA of the CDR3 is TGTGCCAGCAGCCAGTATGGGGGGATCACTGAAGCTTTCTTT. Translation gives CASSQYGGITEAFF.

On this clonotype itself: Just one base apart from a much larger clone, this may be a read error. The V and J genes are TRBV7-2 and TRBJ1-1; TRBD1 is a possible D gene (6 bases). The CDR3 is 13 amino acids. The germline CDR1 and CDR2 sequences are SGHTA and FQGNSA. CDR3 DNA sequence: TGTGCCAGCAGATTAGATCAGGGGTTTGAAGCTTTCTTT. It is translated as CASRLDQGFEAFF.

This clonotype showed up just a few times. The rearrangement links TRBV5-8 to TRBJ1-1; D is unclear. The CDR3 runs to 15 residues. Germline V lookup: CDR1 SGHTS, CDR2 YDEGEE. Trimming removed 6 bases from V and 1 base from J, with 16 bases in between. The CDR3 reads CASTTFGNKNTEAFF. CDR3 coding DNA: TGTGCCAGCACCACCTTCGGGAACAAGAACACTGAAGCTTTCTTT.

The chain joins TRBV7-9 to TRBJ1-1; D uncertain. V lost 2 bases to trimming and J lost 1 base, with 8 bases between them. The CDR3 is 14 residues long. Germline V gives CDR1 SEHNR, CDR2 FQNEAQ (reference sequence). CDR3 nucleotide sequence: TGTGCCAGCAGCTTAATGGGCGGGAACACTGAAGCTTTCTTT. Its protein product is CASSLMGGNTEAFF.

This clonotype appeared once. The gene calls are TRBV20-1 and TRBJ2-5; D unresolved. CDR3 length equals 11 residues. Trimming removed 3 bases at V and 2 bases at J, with 4 bases between. Germline CDR1 and CDR2: DFQATT and SNEGSKA (reference sequence). CDR3 sequence: CSASQQETQYF. For the CDR3, the DNA is TGCAGTGCTAGCCAACAAGAGACCCAGTACTTC.

This clonotype was observed at least ten times. This chain links TRBV2 with TRBJ2-3; TRBD2 aligns across 7 bases. The CDR3 is 13 amino acids. Germline V gene data show CDR1 as SNHLY and CDR2 as FYNNEI. After removal of 7 bases from V and 2 bases from J, the junction contained 3 bases not matched to a gene. This chain's CDR3 is CASMGRDTDTQYF. The CDR3 coding sequence is TGTGCCAGCATGGGGAGGGACACAGATACGCAGTATTTT.

This clonotype appeared a few times. The V and J genes are TRBV11-2 and TRBJ1-2, with D perhaps TRBD1 (5 bases). The CDR3 is made up of 14 amino acids. Trimming shortened V by 7 bases and J by 7 bases, and 19 bases separated the two germline ends. Germline CDR1 SGHAT, CDR2 FQNNGV. The CDR3 region is CASTETVILSGYTF. CDR3 nucleotide sequence: TGTGCCAGCACCGAGACAGTCATATTATCTGGCTACACCTTC.

This clonotype was detected only once. J is TRBJ2-5 and V is TRBV12-3 or TRBV12-4; a possible D gene is TRBD1 (6 bases). This CDR3 region has 16 residues. Trimming took 5 bases from V and 3 from J, leaving 19 bases between them. CDR3 bases: TGTGCCAGCAGTATCACCGGGACACCCGAAAAAGAGACCCAGTACTTC. This encodes CASSITGTPEKETQYF.

As DNA, the CDR3 is TGTGCCAGTCAGTTTACGGCCGGGGAGCTGTTTTTT. It codes for CASQFTAGELFF. The chain is built from TRBV12-3 or TRBV12-4 and TRBJ2-2, with D unclear. Trimming removed 9 bases at V and 6 bases at J, with 11 bases between. The CDR3 consists of 12 residues.

In this sample, this clonotype turned up many times. The V and J genes are TRBV7-2 and TRBJ1-6; no clear D gene. V gave up 1 base and J gave up 8 bases, with 6 bases separating them. This CDR3 comprises 13 residues. Germline CDR1 is SGHTA and CDR2 is FQGNSA. CDR3 residues: CASSLVRDSPLHF. The DNA of the CDR3 is TGTGCCAGCAGCTTAGTGAGGGATTCACCCCTCCACTTT.

J is TRBJ1-2 and V is TRBV29-1, with D uncertain. The V gene's germline CDR1 is SQVTM and CDR2 ANQGSEA. This CDR3 is built from 12 residues. V dropped 5 bases and J dropped 7 bases, with 14 bases sitting between them. This CDR3 is CSVLDSAAGYTF. Here the CDR3 DNA reads TGCAGCGTTTTGGACTCGGCGGCTGGCTACACCTTC.

The table lists this clonotype with many counts. The chain has TRBV7-2 and TRBJ2-2; TRBD1 is a possible D gene (5 bases). The germline V gene encodes CDR1 SGHTA and CDR2 FQGNSA. The CDR3 spans 12 residues. V shed 10 bases and J shed 3 bases, with 9 bases lying between them. Here the CDR3 reads CATSRDTGELFF. CDR3 DNA sequence: TGTGCCACTTCCAGGGACACCGGGGAGCTGTTTTTT.

For this clonotype: A much larger clone differs from this one at a single base, so this may be a read error. The CDR3 DNA is TGTGCCAGCAGTTTCCATGTGGCCAACGTCCTGACTTTC. Protein product: CASSFHVANVLTF. The rearrangement joins TRBV27 to TRBJ2-6; D not resolved. V lost 3 bases and J lost 6, with 6 bases in between. Germline CDR1 MNHEY, CDR2 SMNVEV (reference sequence). This CDR3 has 13 amino acids. Based on the CDR3 plus reference TRBV27 and TRBJ2-6, the full variable domain is EAQVTQNPRYLITVTGKKLTVTCSQNMNHEYMSWYRQDPGLGLRQIYYSMNVEVTDKGDVPEGYKVSRKEKRNFPLILESPSPNQTSLYFCASSFHVANVLTFGAGSRLTVL.

This CDR3 is CASSLNRRNGYTF. As DNA, the CDR3 is TGTGCCAGCAGTTTAAACAGGCGCAATGGCTACACCTTC. The chain recombines TRBV12-3 or TRBV12-4 with TRBJ1-2, with a weak D call TRBD1 (5 bases). Trimming stripped 2 bases from V and 6 bases from J, with 10 bases between. The CDR3 extends over 13 amino acids.

The rearrangement joins TRBV4-1 to TRBJ1-5, with 8 bases fitting TRBD1. Germline V lookup: CDR1 MGHRA, CDR2 YSYEKL. The CDR3 is 14 residues long. With 1 base clipped from V and 6 bases from J, the junction kept 2 bases outside the gene matches. This chain's CDR3 is CASSQGTGRQPQHF. CDR3 nucleotide sequence: TGCGCCAGCAGCCAAGGGACAGGGCGTCAGCCCCAGCATTTT.